The present entry profiles one T cell receptor (beta chain) with its context. Its antigen is currently unknown. The V end was cut by 0 bases, the J end by 5 bases, with 7 bases between. CDR3 length: 13 residues. Reverse transcription of about 0.45 to 1 ug RNA used random hexamers. Coverage of TCR beta CDR3 amplification by immunoSEQ multiplex PCR extended to 54 Vbeta and 13 Jbeta. TCRdb re-called the immunoSEQ multiplex PCR reads with MiXCR, one entry per CDR3 protein. The data hold 180,000 or so distinct CDR3 sequences, with about 95% observed a single time. This record comes from a study of CD8 T cells in Susac syndrome. The study's findings and limits: The study admitted that it had a relatively small number of individuals in its TCR sequencing and HLA analysis.

Sequencing of TCR beta was performed on blood CD8+ T cells and on blood CD4+ T cells. Controls matched for sex and age were healthy donors. The sequence was obtained from a human donor in good health. The gene calls are TRBV12-3 or TRBV12-4 and TRBJ1-1, with TRBD1 as a possible D gene (5 bases). Sequencing used CD4+ T cells from PBMCs. CDR3 loop: CASSLAGETEAFF. CDR3 coding DNA: TGTGCCAGCAGTTTAGCAGGGGAGACTGAAGCTTTCTTT.